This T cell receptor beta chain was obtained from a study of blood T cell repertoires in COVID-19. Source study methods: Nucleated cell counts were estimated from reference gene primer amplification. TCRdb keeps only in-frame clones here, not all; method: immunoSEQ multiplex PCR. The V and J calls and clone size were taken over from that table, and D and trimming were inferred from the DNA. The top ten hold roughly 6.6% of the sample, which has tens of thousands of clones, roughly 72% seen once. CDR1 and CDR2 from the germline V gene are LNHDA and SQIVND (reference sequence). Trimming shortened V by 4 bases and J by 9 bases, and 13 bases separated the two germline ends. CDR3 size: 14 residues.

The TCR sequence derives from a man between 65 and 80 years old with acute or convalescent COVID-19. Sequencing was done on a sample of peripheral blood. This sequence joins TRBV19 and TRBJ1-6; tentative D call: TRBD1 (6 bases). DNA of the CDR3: TGTGCCAGTAGTAGGGGACAACCTATTTCACCCCTCCACTTT. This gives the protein CASSRGQPISPLHF.